One and the same sample provided the 32 T cell receptor beta chains below, sequenced in a study of T-cell reconstitution after alpha-beta-depleted transplantation in children. Unique molecular identifiers featured in how the TCRbeta library was prepared. Each CDR3 protein gets one entry after TCRdb re-called the PCR reads with MiXCR. The sample consists of hundreds of thousands of distinct CDR3 sequences, around 23% of them appearing once. Sequencing was performed on PBMCs, mostly from graft donor cells, taken 360 days after TCRalphabeta/CD19-depleted stem cell transplant. The source of these receptors is a boy less than two years old who had a stem cell transplant for acute myeloid leukemia, so the T cells may come from the graft donor.

This clonotype has just a few counts. The chain couples TRBV28 to TRBJ2-3, with D perhaps given as TRBD1 or TRBD2 (5 bases each). The CDR3 totals 17 residues. Trimming took 3 bases from V and 0 from J, leaving 16 bases between them. Germline CDR1 reads MDHEN; CDR2 reads SYDVKM. CDR3 sequence: CASSFYTRDPSTDTQYF. CDR3 bases: TGTGCCAGCAGTTTTTACACGAGGGACCCTAGCACAGATACGCAGTATTTT. The full variable domain, rest sourced from reference TRBV28 and TRBJ2-3, is DVKVTQSSRYLVKRTGEKVFLECVQDMDHENMFWYRQDPGLGLRLIYFSYDVKMKEKGDIPEGYSVSREKKERFSLILESASTNQTSMYLCASSFYTRDPSTDTQYFGPGTRLTVL.

The chain recombines TRBV28 with TRBJ1-5, with a weak D call TRBD1 (6 bases). This CDR3 is built from 15 residues. Trimming stripped 8 bases from V and 2 bases from J, with 16 bases between. CDR1 MDHEN and CDR2 SYDVKM come from the germline V gene. CDR3 sequence reads: CASGNRGGGNQPQHF. CDR3 bases: TGTGCCAGCGGAAATCGAGGGGGAGGCAATCAGCCCCAGCATTTT.

The rearrangement joins TRBV15 to TRBJ1-2, with D unclear. Trimming pared 4 bases from V and 4 bases from J, leaving 16 bases between. The germline V gene has CDR1 LNHNV and CDR2 YYDKDF (reference sequence). The CDR3 is 15 amino acids. This chain's CDR3 is CATSKDPSAPYGYTF. CDR3 sequence (DNA): TGTGCCACCAGCAAGGACCCTTCAGCACCCTATGGCTACACCTTC.

The rearrangement joins TRBV5-1 to TRBJ2-3; D might be TRBD1 or TRBD2, each matching 5 bases. CDR1 and CDR2 from the germline V gene are SGHRS and YFSETQ. Trimming removed 7 bases from V and 5 bases from J, with 14 bases in between. CDR3 length: 13 residues. Written as DNA, the CDR3 is TGCGCCAGCTGGGGGTTCCCGGGAGATACGCAGTATTTT. Amino acid sequence: CASWGFPGDTQYF. Full variable domain (missing parts from reference TRBV5-1 and TRBJ2-3): KAGVTQTPRYLIKTRGQQVTLSCSPISGHRSVSWYQQTPGQGLQFLFEYFSETQRNKGNFPGRFSGRQFSNSRSEMNVSTLELGDSALYLCASWGFPGDTQYFGPGTRLTVL.

This clonotype was counted between two and nine times. The V call is TRBV7-9, the J call TRBJ2-3; no firm D call. Deletions cut 8 bases from V and 2 bases from J, with 11 bases between. Looked up from germline, CDR1 is SEHNR and CDR2 is FQNEAQ (reference sequence). The CDR3 loop spans 13 amino acids. Written as DNA, the CDR3 is TGTGCCAGCTCCCTAGACGTCACAGATACGCAGTATTTT. It encodes CASSLDVTDTQYF.

This chain uses TRBV7-2 with TRBJ2-4; 9 positions agree with TRBD1. Per germline, CDR1 SGHTA and CDR2 FQGNSA. The CDR3 spans 15 residues. Trimming removed 5 bases from V and 8 bases from J; junction bases left unmatched: 10. The CDR3 region is CASSLQGATGDIQYF. CDR3 bases: TGTGCCAGCAGCCTACAGGGGGCGACGGGGGACATTCAGTACTTC.

This clonotype was observed many times. This sequence joins TRBV29-1 and TRBJ1-1; D remains unclear. Looked up from germline, CDR1 is SQVTM and CDR2 is ANQGSEA. The CDR3 spans 13 residues. The V gene lost 6 bases and the J gene lost 0 bases, with 11 bases spanning the gap. The CDR3, as DNA: TGCAGCGTCGCCGGTTCCATGAACACTGAAGCTTTCTTT. Translation gives CSVAGSMNTEAFF.

The table lists this clonotype with a few counts. The V call is TRBV12-3 or TRBV12-4, the J call TRBJ2-5; D not certain. Trimming shortened V by 3 bases and J by 4 bases, and 9 bases separated the two germline ends. The CDR3 extends over 13 amino acids. CDR3 DNA: TGTGCCAGCAGTTTGTCTTACCGAGAGACCCAGTACTTC. Its translation: CASSLSYRETQYF.

The rearrangement joins TRBV25-1 to TRBJ1-1; 10 bases agree with TRBD1. V lost 6 bases to trimming and J lost 4 bases; unmatched junction nucleotides: 2. The CDR3 runs 13 residues. Per the germline V gene, CDR1 is MGHDK and CDR2 is SYGVNS. CDR3 sequence: CASRGQGVTEAFF. The CDR3 DNA follows: TGTGCCAGCAGAGGACAGGGGGTCACTGAAGCTTTCTTT.

This clonotype was recorded a few times. This chain joins TRBV10-3 and TRBJ2-3; 9 nucleotides match TRBD2. CDR3 size: 16 residues. Germline V gene sequence: CDR1 ENHRY, CDR2 SYGVKD. The trim removed 2 bases at V and 2 bases at J, leaving 5 bases unmatched. As DNA, the CDR3 is TGTGCCATCAGTGAGGTAGCGGGGGCCGACACAGATACGCAGTATTTT. Protein product: CAISEVAGADTDTQYF.

There are many counts of this clonotype. This chain uses TRBV9 with TRBJ2-3, with no clear D. The CDR3 covers 13 residues. V was clipped by 0 bases and J by 1 base, with 3 bases between them. Germline CDR1 is SGDLS and CDR2 is YYNGEE. CDR3 sequence: CASSVAGTDTQYF. As DNA, the CDR3 is TGTGCCAGCAGCGTAGCGGGCACAGATACGCAGTATTTT.

This chain connects TRBV6-1 to TRBJ2-2; maybe TRBD1 (6 bases). Germline V CDR1 and CDR2: MNHNS, SASEGT. The length of the CDR3 is 16 residues. V lost 4 bases to trimming and J lost 3 bases, with 15 bases between them. CDR3 sequence reads: CASSGEGESDTGELFF. CDR3 nucleotide sequence: TGTGCCAGCAGTGGCGAGGGGGAATCGGACACCGGGGAGCTGTTTTTT.

In its sample, this clonotype was seen a few times. J is TRBJ1-1 and V is TRBV20-1; possible D gene TRBD1, 6 bases. The CDR3 sequence is 10 residues long. The V end was cut by 6 bases, the J end by 5 bases, with 7 bases between. The V gene's germline CDR1 is DFQATT and CDR2 SNEGSKA (reference sequence). The CDR3 nucleotides are TGCAGTGCCCAGGGGACTGAAGCTTTCTTT. This encodes CSAQGTEAFF.

J is TRBJ1-3 and V is TRBV28; the D is unclear. Germline V CDR1 and CDR2: MDHEN, SYDVKM. This CDR3 has 10 residues. The V end was cut by 8 bases, the J end by 8 bases, with 7 bases between. CDR3 coding DNA: TGTGCCAGCGAGTCGGACACCATATATTTT. Encoded protein: CASESDTIYF. The full variable domain, completed using reference TRBV28 and TRBJ1-3, is DVKVTQSSRYLVKRTGEKVFLECVQDMDHENMFWYRQDPGLGLRLIYFSYDVKMKEKGDIPEGYSVSREKKERFSLILESASTNQTSMYLCASESDTIYFGEGSWLTVV.

V usage is TRBV27 and J usage is TRBJ2-1, with 9 positions matching TRBD2. Germline V CDR1 and CDR2: MNHEY, SMNVEV (reference sequence). This CDR3 contains 14 residues. The ends lost 5 bases at V and 5 bases at J; junction bases unmatched: 4. The CDR3 DNA reads as TGTGCCAGCAGTCCCCAGCGGGGGGACAATGAGCAGTTCTTC. Its protein product is CASSPQRGDNEQFF.

Notes on this clonotype: A much bigger clone sits one base away, suggesting this may be a read error. The rearrangement joins TRBV20-1 to TRBJ1-4; D might be TRBD1 (6 bases). CDR3 size: 13 residues. Germline assignment: CDR1 DFQATT and CDR2 SNEGSKA (reference sequence). The CDR3 DNA sequence: TGCAGTGCGACGACAGGCAATAATGAAAAACTGTCTTTT. It yields the protein CSATTGNNEKLSF.

This sequence joins TRBV6-5 and TRBJ2-5; 7 bases are a match to TRBD1. Trimming cost V 6 bases and J 5 bases; bases outside gene matches: 9. Per germline, CDR1 MNHEY and CDR2 SVGAGI. CDR3 length equals 14 residues. CDR3 in DNA: TGTGCCAGCAGCCCTACAGGGGCTGGGGAGACCCAGTACTTC. It is translated as CASSPTGAGETQYF.

V and J are TRBV20-1 and TRBJ1-6; 9 bases match TRBD1. J lost 7 bases, V lost 4 bases, and 8 bases had no gene match. This CDR3 comprises 15 residues. In germline, CDR1 is DFQATT, CDR2 SNEGSKA (reference sequence). CDR3 sequence (DNA): TGCAGTGCTACCCTCGGGACAGGGATGAATTCACCCCTCCACTTT. Amino acids: CSATLGTGMNSPLHF.

The CDR3 loop reads CASSQARPRGTGELFF. The DNA of the CDR3 is TGCGCCAGCAGCCAAGCGAGGCCCCGCGGCACCGGGGAGCTGTTTTTT. The chain carries TRBV4-3 and TRBJ2-2; D uncertain. Germline V gives CDR1 LGHNA, CDR2 YSLEER. V was cut by 1 base and J by 4 bases, with 13 bases left in between. The CDR3 length is 16 residues.

J is TRBJ2-3 and V is TRBV9, with 8 bases matching TRBD2. Germline V lookup: CDR1 SGDLS, CDR2 YYNGEE. V lost 4 bases, J lost 2 bases, and 9 bases stayed unmatched. The CDR3 loop spans 16 amino acids. CDR3 coding DNA: TGTGCCAGCAGCCCCCGGGGTAGCGGGATCACAGATACGCAGTATTTT. Encoded protein: CASSPRGSGITDTQYF.

The chain carries TRBV5-5 and TRBJ2-1; maybe TRBD1 (6 bases). The CDR3 contains 13 residues. Germline loops: CDR1 SGHKS, CDR2 YYEKEE (reference sequence). Trimming took off 4 bases at V and 9 bases at J, with 14 bases between the two ends. CDR3 region: CASSRTGRTEQFF. The DNA of the CDR3 is TGTGCCAGCAGCCGCACAGGGCGGACTGAGCAGTTCTTC.

The table lists this clonotype with a few counts. V usage is TRBV15 and J usage is TRBJ1-5; D might be TRBD1 (6 bases). The V end lost 1 base, the J end lost 2 bases, and 15 bases lay between the germline ends. The CDR3 runs 17 residues. CDR1 is LNHNV and CDR2 is YYDKDF in the germline V gene (reference sequence). The CDR3 DNA follows: TGTGCCACCAGCAGAGTACAGATCAGGGGTGGCAATCAGCCCCAGCATTTT. This sequence encodes CATSRVQIRGGNQPQHF.

This clonotype was recorded a few times. The chain joins TRBV20-1 to TRBJ2-5, with 10 bases identical to TRBD2. The CDR3 length is 16 residues. Per the germline V gene, CDR1 is DFQATT and CDR2 is SNEGSKA (reference sequence). The V segment lost 2 bases and the J segment 9 bases; nucleotides outside the gene matches: 15. This CDR3 reads CSARSSSGGPPGAQYF. The CDR3 DNA sequence: TGCAGTGCTAGATCGTCTAGCGGGGGTCCGCCAGGCGCCCAGTACTTC.

The chain couples TRBV29-1 to TRBJ2-5; 7 nucleotides match TRBD1. Germline CDR1 is SQVTM and CDR2 is ANQGSEA. After removal of 3 bases from V and 4 bases from J, the junction contained 2 bases not matched to a gene. This CDR3 is 12 amino acids long. CDR3 region: CSVEYRGETQYF. Here the CDR3 DNA reads TGCAGCGTTGAGTACAGGGGAGAGACCCAGTACTTC.

In this sample, this clonotype turned up a few times. This chain connects TRBV3-1 to TRBJ2-3; TRBD2 might be the D (6 bases). The length of the CDR3 is 13 residues. Trimming cost V 10 bases and J 3 bases, with 14 bases left between them. The germline V gene has CDR1 LGHDT and CDR2 YNNKEL (reference sequence). The CDR3 is CAISGEGTDTQYF. CDR3 nucleotides: TGTGCCATTAGCGGCGAGGGGACAGATACGCAGTATTTT.

The rearrangement uses TRBV7-2 and TRBJ2-7; no definite D call. CDR3 length equals 14 residues. Germline CDR1 and CDR2: SGHTA and FQGNSA. Deletions cut 2 bases from V and 4 bases from J, with 12 bases between. DNA of the CDR3: TGTGCCAGCAGCTTACCGCAGATTCTGTACGAGCAGTACTTC. This gives the protein CASSLPQILYEQYF.

This clonotype was found many times. The V gene is TRBV29-1, the J gene TRBJ2-1; a weak D match, TRBD2 (6 bases). The CDR3 is made up of 14 amino acids. Trimming removed 7 bases from V and 5 bases from J, with 18 bases in between. CDR1 is SQVTM and CDR2 is ANQGSEA in the germline V gene. The CDR3 here is CSAGLSRGHNEQFF. The CDR3 nucleotides are TGCAGCGCTGGCCTATCGCGGGGCCACAATGAGCAGTTCTTC.

In its sample, this clonotype was seen many times. The rearrangement links TRBV20-1 to TRBJ2-1; 9 positions agree with TRBD2. The length of the CDR3 is 17 residues. Germline CDR1 DFQATT, CDR2 SNEGSKA (reference sequence). V was clipped by 3 bases and J by 4 bases; unmatched bases: 13. CDR3 DNA: TGCAGTGCTAGCCCTGGACTAGCGAGGAAGGGGTACAATGAGCAGTTCTTC. It codes for CSASPGLARKGYNEQFF.

The table lists this clonotype with a few counts. The rearrangement uses TRBV6-2 or TRBV6-3 and TRBJ2-3, with 10 bases identical to TRBD2. CDR1 and CDR2 from the germline V gene are MNHEY and SVGEGT. V shed 6 bases, J shed 6 bases, and the junction held 9 bases outside the gene matches. This CDR3 is 15 amino acids long. CDR3 in DNA: TGTGCCAGCAGGTACCAACTAGCGGGGTCGGATACGCAGTATTTT. Protein: CASRYQLAGSDTQYF.

This clonotype was recorded at least ten times. The chain is built from TRBV5-1 and TRBJ2-4, with 8 bases matching TRBD1. The CDR3 is made up of 13 amino acids. Germline V gene data show CDR1 as SGHRS and CDR2 as YFSETQ. The V and J ends lost 4 bases and 7 bases, in that order; junction bases with no gene match: 4. The CDR3 region is CASSEDRANIQYF. CDR3 DNA: TGCGCCAGCAGCGAGGACAGGGCGAACATTCAGTACTTC. The whole variable domain, filled in from reference TRBV5-1 and TRBJ2-4, reads KAGVTQTPRYLIKTRGQQVTLSCSPISGHRSVSWYQQTPGQGLQFLFEYFSETQRNKGNFPGRFSGRQFSNSRSEMNVSTLELGDSALYLCASSEDRANIQYFGAGTRLSVL.

In its sample, this clonotype was seen a few times. This sequence joins TRBV20-1 and TRBJ1-4; possible D gene TRBD1, 6 bases. Germline assignment: CDR1 DFQATT and CDR2 SNEGSKA (reference sequence). This CDR3 has 15 amino acids. Trimming cost V 1 base and J 8 bases, with 17 bases left between them. Here the CDR3 reads CSARVVQGKGEKLFF. In DNA form, the CDR3 reads TGCAGTGCTAGAGTCGTACAGGGAAAGGGCGAAAAACTGTTTTTT.

This clonotype was detected ten times or more. The rearrangement uses TRBV24-1 and TRBJ2-2; 10 bases map to TRBD2. Per germline, CDR1 KGHDR and CDR2 SFDVKD. With V trimmed by 3 bases and J by 6 bases, 6 bases remained unmatched. The CDR3 runs to 16 residues. In DNA, the CDR3 is TGTGCCACCAGTGATCAGCGGGGGGGCCTCTCCGGGGAGCTGTTTTTT. It encodes CATSDQRGGLSGELFF.